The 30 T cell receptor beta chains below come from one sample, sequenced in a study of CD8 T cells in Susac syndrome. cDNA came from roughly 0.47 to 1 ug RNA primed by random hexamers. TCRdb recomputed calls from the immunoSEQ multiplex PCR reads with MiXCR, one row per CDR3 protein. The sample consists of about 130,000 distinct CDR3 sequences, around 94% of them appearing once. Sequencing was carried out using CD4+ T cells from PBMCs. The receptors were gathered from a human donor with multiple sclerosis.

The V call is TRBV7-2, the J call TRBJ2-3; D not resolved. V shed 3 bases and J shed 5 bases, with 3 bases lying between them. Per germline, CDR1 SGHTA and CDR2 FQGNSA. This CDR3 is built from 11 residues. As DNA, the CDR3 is TGTGCCAGCAGCTTTAAAGATACGCAGTATTTT. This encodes CASSFKDTQYF.

The CDR3 region has the DNA TGTGCCTGGAGTCCCCTTGGACTAGCGGTAGGTGAGCAGTTCTTC. Protein: CAWSPLGLAVGEQFF. This chain uses TRBV30 with TRBJ2-1, with 10 positions matching TRBD2. The CDR3 is 15 amino acids. CDR1 and CDR2 from the germline V gene are GTSNPN and SVGIG (reference sequence). The V gene end was trimmed by 2 bases and the J gene end by 9 bases; junction bases not matched to a gene: 10. The full variable domain, with the rest looked up from reference TRBV30 and TRBJ2-1, is SQTIHQWPATLVQPVGSPLSLECTVEGTSNPNLYWYRQAAGRGLQLLFYSVGIGQISSEVPQNLSASRPQDRQFILSSKKLLLSDSGFYLCAWSPLGLAVGEQFFGPGTRLTVL.

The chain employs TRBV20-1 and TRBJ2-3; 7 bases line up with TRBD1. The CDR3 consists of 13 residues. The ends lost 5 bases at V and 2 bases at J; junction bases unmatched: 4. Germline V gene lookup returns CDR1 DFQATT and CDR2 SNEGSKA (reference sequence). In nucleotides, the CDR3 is TGCAGTGCTGTACAGGGGATCACAGATACGCAGTATTTT. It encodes CSAVQGITDTQYF.

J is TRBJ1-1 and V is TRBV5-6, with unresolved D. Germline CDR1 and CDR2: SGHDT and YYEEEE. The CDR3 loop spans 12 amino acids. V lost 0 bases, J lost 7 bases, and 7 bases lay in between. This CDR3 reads CASSLAAGEAFF. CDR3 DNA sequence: TGTGCCAGCAGCTTGGCCGCGGGTGAAGCTTTCTTT.

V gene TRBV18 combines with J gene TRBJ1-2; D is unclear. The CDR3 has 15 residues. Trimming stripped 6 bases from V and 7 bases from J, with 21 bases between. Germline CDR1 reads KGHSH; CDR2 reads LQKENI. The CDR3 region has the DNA TGTGCCAGCTCCCCTCCGGGAACTCTACAAAGTGGCTACACCTTC. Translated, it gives CASSPPGTLQSGYTF. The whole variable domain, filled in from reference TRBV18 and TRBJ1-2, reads NAGVMQNPRHLVRRRGQEARLRCSPMKGHSHVYWYRQLPEEGLKFMVYLQKENIIDESGMPKERFSAEFPKEGPSILRIQQVVRGDSAAYFCASSPPGTLQSGYTFGSGTRLTVV.

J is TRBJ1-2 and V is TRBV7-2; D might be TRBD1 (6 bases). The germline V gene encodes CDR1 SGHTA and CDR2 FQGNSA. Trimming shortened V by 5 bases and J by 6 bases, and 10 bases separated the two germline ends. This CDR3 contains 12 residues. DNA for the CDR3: TGTGCCAGCAGCGCAGGACAGAATGGCTACACCTTC. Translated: CASSAGQNGYTF.

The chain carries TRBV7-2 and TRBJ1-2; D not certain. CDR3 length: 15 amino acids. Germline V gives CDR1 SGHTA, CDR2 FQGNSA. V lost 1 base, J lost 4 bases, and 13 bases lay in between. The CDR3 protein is CASSLVWSTSYGYTF. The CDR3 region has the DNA TGTGCCAGCAGCTTAGTTTGGTCCACTTCCTATGGCTACACCTTC.

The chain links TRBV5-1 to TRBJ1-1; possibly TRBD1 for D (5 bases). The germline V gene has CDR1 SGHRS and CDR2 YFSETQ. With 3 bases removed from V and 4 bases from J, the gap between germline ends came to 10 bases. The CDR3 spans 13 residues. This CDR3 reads CASSWGIVTEAFF. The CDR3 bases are TGCGCCAGCAGCTGGGGGATCGTCACTGAAGCTTTCTTT.

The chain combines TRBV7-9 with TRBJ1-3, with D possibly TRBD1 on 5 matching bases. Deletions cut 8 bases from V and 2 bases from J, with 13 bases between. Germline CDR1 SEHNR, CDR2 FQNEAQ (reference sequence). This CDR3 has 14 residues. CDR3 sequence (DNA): TGTGCCAGCCGAAGGACAACAGCTGGAAACACCATATATTTT. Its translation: CASRRTTAGNTIYF. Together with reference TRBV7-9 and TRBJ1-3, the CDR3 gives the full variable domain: DTGVSQNPRHKITKRGQNVTFRCDPISEHNRLYWYRQTLGQGPEFLTYFQNEAQLEKSRLLSDRFSAERPKGSFSTLEIQRTEQGDSAMYLCASRRTTAGNTIYFGEGSWLTVV.

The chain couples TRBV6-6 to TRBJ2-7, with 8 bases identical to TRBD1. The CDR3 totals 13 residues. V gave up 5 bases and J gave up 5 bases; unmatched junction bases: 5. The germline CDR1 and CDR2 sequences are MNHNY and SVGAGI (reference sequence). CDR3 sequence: CASSAQGAHEQYF. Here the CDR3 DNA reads TGTGCCAGCAGTGCCCAGGGGGCGCACGAGCAGTACTTC.

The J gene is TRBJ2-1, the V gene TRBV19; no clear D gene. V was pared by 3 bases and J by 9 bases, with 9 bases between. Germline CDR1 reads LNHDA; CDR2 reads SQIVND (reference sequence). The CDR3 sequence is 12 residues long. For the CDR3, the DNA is TGTGCCAGTAGTATTCAACCTGGTGAGCAGTTCTTC. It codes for CASSIQPGEQFF.

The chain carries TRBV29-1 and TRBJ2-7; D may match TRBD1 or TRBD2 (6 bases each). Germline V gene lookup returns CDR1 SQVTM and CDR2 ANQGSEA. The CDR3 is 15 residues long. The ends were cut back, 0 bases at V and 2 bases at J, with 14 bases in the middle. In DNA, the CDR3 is TGCAGCGTTGAAGATGAGGGGGGAGCTCCCTACGAGCAGTACTTC. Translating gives CSVEDEGGAPYEQYF.

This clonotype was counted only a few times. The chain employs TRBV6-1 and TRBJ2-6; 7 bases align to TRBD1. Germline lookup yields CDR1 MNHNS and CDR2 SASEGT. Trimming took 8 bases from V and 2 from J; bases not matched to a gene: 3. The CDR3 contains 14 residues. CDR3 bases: TGTGCCAGCGGCGACAGGGCTGGGGCCAACGTCCTGACTTTC. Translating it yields CASGDRAGANVLTF.

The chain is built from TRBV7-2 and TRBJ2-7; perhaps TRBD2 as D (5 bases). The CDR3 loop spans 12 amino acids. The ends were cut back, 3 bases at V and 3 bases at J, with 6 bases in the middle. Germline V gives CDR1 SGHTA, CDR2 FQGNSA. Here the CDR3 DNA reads TGTGCCAGCAGCTTCGACTACTACGAGCAGTACTTC. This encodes CASSFDYYEQYF.

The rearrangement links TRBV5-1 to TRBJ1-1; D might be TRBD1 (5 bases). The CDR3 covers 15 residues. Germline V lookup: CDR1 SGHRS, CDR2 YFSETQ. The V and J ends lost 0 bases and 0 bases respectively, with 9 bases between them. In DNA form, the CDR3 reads TGCGCCAGCAGCTTGGCCGACAGCTTGAACACTGAAGCTTTCTTT. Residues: CASSLADSLNTEAFF.

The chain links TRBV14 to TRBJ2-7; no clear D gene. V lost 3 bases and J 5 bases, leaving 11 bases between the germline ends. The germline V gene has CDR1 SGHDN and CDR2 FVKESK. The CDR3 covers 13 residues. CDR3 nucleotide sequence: TGTGCCAGCAGCCACCTCCCTGGCAACGAGCAGTACTTC. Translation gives CASSHLPGNEQYF.

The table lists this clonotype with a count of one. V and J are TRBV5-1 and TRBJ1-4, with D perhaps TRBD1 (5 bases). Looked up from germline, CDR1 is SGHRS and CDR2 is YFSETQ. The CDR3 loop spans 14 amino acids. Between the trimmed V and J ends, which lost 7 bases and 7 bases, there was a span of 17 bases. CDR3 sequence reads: CASRYDDRGEKLFF. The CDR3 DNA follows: TGCGCCAGCCGCTATGACGATAGGGGTGAAAAACTGTTTTTT.

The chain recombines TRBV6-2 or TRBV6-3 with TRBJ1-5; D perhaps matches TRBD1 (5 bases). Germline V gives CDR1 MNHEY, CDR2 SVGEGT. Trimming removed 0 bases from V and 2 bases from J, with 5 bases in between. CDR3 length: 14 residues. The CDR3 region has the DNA TGTGCCAGCAGTTACTCAGGGGGCAATCAGCCCCAGCATTTT. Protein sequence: CASSYSGGNQPQHF.

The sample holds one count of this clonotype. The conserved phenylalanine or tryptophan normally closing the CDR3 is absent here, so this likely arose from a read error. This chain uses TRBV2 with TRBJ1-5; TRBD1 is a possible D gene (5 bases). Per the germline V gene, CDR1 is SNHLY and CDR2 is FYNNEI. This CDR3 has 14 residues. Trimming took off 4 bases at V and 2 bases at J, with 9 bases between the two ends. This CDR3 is CASSGQLGNQPQHL. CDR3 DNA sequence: TGTGCCAGCAGTGGACAGCTTGGCAATCAGCCCCAGCATTTG.

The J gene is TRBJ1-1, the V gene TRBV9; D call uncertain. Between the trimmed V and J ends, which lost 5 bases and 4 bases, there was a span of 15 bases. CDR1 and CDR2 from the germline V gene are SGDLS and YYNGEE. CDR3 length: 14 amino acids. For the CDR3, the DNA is TGTGCCAGCAGGACGACTGGTGAGAGCACTGAAGCTTTCTTT. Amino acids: CASRTTGESTEAFF. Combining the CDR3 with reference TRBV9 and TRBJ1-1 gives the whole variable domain DSGVTQTPKHLITATGQRVTLRCSPRSGDLSVYWYQQSLDQGLQFLIQYYNGEERAKGNILERFSAQQFPDLHSELNLSSLELGDSALYFCASRTTGESTEAFFGQGTRLTVV.

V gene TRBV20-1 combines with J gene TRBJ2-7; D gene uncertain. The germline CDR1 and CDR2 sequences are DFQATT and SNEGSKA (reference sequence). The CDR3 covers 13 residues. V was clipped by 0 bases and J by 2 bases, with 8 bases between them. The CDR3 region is CSAREPTAYEQYF. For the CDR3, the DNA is TGCAGTGCTAGAGAGCCGACTGCCTACGAGCAGTACTTC.

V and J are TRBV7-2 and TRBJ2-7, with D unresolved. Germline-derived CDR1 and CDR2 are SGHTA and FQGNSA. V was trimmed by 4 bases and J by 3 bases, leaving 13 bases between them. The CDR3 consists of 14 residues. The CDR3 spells CASSSSTTDYEQYF. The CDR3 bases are TGTGCCAGCAGCTCCTCAACCACGGACTACGAGCAGTACTTC.

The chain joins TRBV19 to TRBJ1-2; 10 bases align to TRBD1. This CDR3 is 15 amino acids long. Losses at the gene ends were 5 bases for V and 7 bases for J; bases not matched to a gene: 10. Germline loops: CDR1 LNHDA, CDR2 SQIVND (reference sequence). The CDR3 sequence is CASSVPGTGEFGYTF. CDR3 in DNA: TGTGCCAGTAGTGTGCCCGGGACAGGGGAGTTTGGCTACACCTTC.

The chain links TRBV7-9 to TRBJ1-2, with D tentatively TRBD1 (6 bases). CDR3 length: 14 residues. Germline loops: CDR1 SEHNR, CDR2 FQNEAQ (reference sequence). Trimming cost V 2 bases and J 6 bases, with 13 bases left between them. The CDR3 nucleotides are TGTGCCAGCAGCTTAAGGGGGGCGGCGGATGGCTACACCTTC. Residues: CASSLRGAADGYTF.

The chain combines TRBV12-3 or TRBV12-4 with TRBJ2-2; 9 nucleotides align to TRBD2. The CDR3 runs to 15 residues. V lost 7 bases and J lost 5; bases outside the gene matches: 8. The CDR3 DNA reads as TGTGCCAGCATTAGCGGGGGCACTTGGACCGGGGAGCTGTTTTTT. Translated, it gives CASISGGTWTGELFF.

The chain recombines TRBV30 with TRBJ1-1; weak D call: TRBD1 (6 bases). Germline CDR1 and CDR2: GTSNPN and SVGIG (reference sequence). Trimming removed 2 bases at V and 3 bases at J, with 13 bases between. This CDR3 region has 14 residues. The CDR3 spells CAWSREGGYTEAFF. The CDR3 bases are TGTGCCTGGAGTCGGGAGGGGGGTTACACTGAAGCTTTCTTT.

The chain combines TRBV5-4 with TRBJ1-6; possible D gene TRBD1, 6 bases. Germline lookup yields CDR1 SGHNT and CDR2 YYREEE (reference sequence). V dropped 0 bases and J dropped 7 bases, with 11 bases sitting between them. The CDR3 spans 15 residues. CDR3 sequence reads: CASSLVGGQNSPLHF. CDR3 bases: TGTGCCAGCAGCTTGGTTGGGGGACAAAATTCACCCCTCCACTTT.

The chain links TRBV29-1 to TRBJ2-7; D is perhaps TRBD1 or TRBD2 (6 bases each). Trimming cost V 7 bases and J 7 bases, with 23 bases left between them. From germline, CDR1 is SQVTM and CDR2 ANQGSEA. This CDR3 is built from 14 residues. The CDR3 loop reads CSAAGGAGLGEQYF. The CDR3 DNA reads TGCAGCGCTGCTGGGGGCGCGGGATTGGGGGAGCAGTACTTC.

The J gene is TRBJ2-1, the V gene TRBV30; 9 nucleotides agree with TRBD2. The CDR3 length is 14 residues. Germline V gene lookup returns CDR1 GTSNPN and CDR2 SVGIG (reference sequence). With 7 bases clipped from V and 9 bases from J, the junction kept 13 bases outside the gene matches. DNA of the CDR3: TGTGCCTCTCCCGGCCCAGCGGGGGGCCCTGAGCAGTTCTTC. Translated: CASPGPAGGPEQFF.

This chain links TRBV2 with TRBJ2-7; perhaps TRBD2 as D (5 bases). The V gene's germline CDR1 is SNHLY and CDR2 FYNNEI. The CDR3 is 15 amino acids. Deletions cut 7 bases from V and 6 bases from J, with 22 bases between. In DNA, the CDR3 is TGTGCCAGCAAATCGGGCCCGGCGGGTGTGGGCGAGCAGTACTTC. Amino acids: CASKSGPAGVGEQYF.